These T cell receptor beta chains were read from a single sample in a study of T cell responses to AZD1222 COVID-19 vaccine. The assay was immunoSEQ multiplex PCR, and TCRdb's table has in-frame clones only and misses some. Among about 150,000 clones listed, more than 80% were seen once. Sample: peripheral blood, taken on day 0 of AZD1222 vaccination. The receptors were gathered from an adult in good health. Both conserved end residues are part of each CDR3. Each record gives: clone size, D gene, V gene, J gene, CDR3 protein, CDR3 DNA. D genes are given only for firm matches. Some rows have no size entry. The others give once, few or many, or a class for an expanded clone.

abundance: once; d_gene: .; v_gene: TRBV6-5; j_gene: TRBJ2-4; CDR3aa: CASSYSLRQKNIQYF; CDR3nt: TGTGCCAGCAGTTACTCTCTACGACAGAAAAACATTCAGTACTTC
abundance: .; d_gene: .; v_gene: TRBV29-1; j_gene: TRBJ2-7; CDR3aa: CSVQLGWGTYEQYF; CDR3nt: TGCAGCGTGCAACTAGGGTGGGGGACCTACGAGCAGTACTTC
abundance: .; d_gene: .; v_gene: TRBV6-5; j_gene: TRBJ2-2; CDR3aa: CASSYSGGELFF; CDR3nt: TGTGCCAGCAGTTACTCGGGCGGGGAGCTGTTTTTT
abundance: .; d_gene: .; v_gene: TRBV6-5; j_gene: TRBJ1-1; CDR3aa: CASSPYRAMNTEAFF; CDR3nt: TGTGCCAGCAGTCCTTACAGGGCCATGAACACTGAAGCTTTCTTT
abundance: .; d_gene: .; v_gene: TRBV9; j_gene: TRBJ1-1; CDR3aa: CASSVGHSMNTEAFF; CDR3nt: TGTGCCAGCAGCGTAGGTCACAGCATGAACACTGAAGCTTTCTTT
abundance: .; d_gene: TRBD1; v_gene: TRBV3-1/TRBV3-2; j_gene: TRBJ2-3; CDR3aa: CASSQGTGSSTDTQYF; CDR3nt: TGTGCCAGCAGCCAAGGGACAGGGTCAAGCACAGATACGCAGTATTTT
abundance: .; d_gene: TRBD1; v_gene: TRBV5-6; j_gene: TRBJ1-1; CDR3aa: CASSFRGLNTEAFF; CDR3nt: TGTGCCAGCAGCTTTAGGGGGCTGAACACTGAAGCTTTCTTT
abundance: .; d_gene: .; v_gene: TRBV27; j_gene: TRBJ1-6; CDR3aa: CASSLTAVNNSPLHF; CDR3nt: TGTGCCAGCAGTTTAACCGCAGTAAATAATTCACCCCTCCACTTT
abundance: .; d_gene: .; v_gene: TRBV4-1; j_gene: TRBJ1-2; CDR3aa: CASSQPGHSRYGYTF; CDR3nt: TGCGCCAGCAGCCAACCAGGCCACTCTCGCTATGGCTACACCTTC
abundance: once; d_gene: .; v_gene: TRBV10-1; j_gene: TRBJ1-5; CDR3aa: CASRVGRMRRGNQPQHF; CDR3nt: TGCGCCAGCAGAGTCGGCAGGATGAGAAGGGGCAATCAGCCCCAGCATTTT
abundance: once; d_gene: TRBD2; v_gene: TRBV18; j_gene: TRBJ2-7; CDR3aa: CASSPQAGTYEQYF; CDR3nt: TGTGCCAGCTCACCACAAGCGGGAACCTACGAGCAGTACTTC
abundance: .; d_gene: .; v_gene: TRBV11-2; j_gene: TRBJ1-4; CDR3aa: CATRMGGEKLFF; CDR3nt: TGTGCCACTCGTATGGGAGGAGAAAAACTGTTTTTT
abundance: .; d_gene: .; v_gene: TRBV6-2/TRBV6-3; j_gene: TRBJ2-7; CDR3aa: CASSYWPYYEQYF; CDR3nt: TGTGCCAGCAGTTACTGGCCCTACTACGAGCAGTACTTC
abundance: .; d_gene: TRBD1; v_gene: TRBV6-6; j_gene: TRBJ1-5; CDR3aa: CASSAGGSDNQPQHF; CDR3nt: TGTGCCAGCAGCGCAGGGGGATCGGACAATCAGCCCCAGCATTTT
abundance: .; d_gene: .; v_gene: TRBV3-1/TRBV3-2; j_gene: TRBJ2-1; CDR3aa: CASRRRRGEQFF; CDR3nt: TGTGCCAGCAGGCGGCGGCGGGGTGAGCAGTTCTTC
abundance: .; d_gene: .; v_gene: TRBV5-1; j_gene: TRBJ2-2; CDR3aa: CASSPDPTGELFF; CDR3nt: TGCGCCAGCAGCCCCGACCCAACCGGGGAGCTGTTTTTT